This paragraph covers one T cell receptor beta chain sequence. Trimming cost V 5 bases and J 6 bases; bases outside gene matches: 10. CDR3 size: 14 residues. Germline loops: CDR1 LNHDA, CDR2 SQIVND (reference sequence). Original methodology: From reference gene primer amplification, estimates of nucleated cell counts were derived. The assay was immunoSEQ multiplex PCR, and TCRdb's table has in-frame clones only and misses some. The V and J calls and clone size come from that table; D and trimming were worked out from the DNA. The data contain 100,000 to 150,000 clones, 88% of them singletons. The data are from a study of blood T cell repertoires in COVID-19. The overall study: There were acute and convalescent COVID-19 samples, and they came from the United States, Italy and Spain. PBMCs, B-cell-depleted T cells, or T cells provided the cDNA or gDNA that made up the material.

Input material: peripheral blood. The receptor's source is a man aged 65 to 85 with active COVID-19. This chain connects TRBV19 to TRBJ2-7, with 7 nucleotides matching TRBD1. The CDR3 sequence: CASSFRQGSGEQYF. Written as DNA, the CDR3 is TGTGCCAGTAGTTTCAGACAGGGCTCTGGCGAGCAGTACTTC.